The 23 T cell receptor beta chains below all came from one sample that was sequenced in a study of cytomegalovirus exposure and HLA in healthy donors. 13 Jbeta primers and 60 Vbeta primers were used for the PCR. Generated by immunoSEQ multiplex PCR, the TCRdb table keeps only in-frame clones and is missing some. The table shows about 120,000 clones, with 80% occurring only once. Source material: PBMCs. Receptors originate from a female donor in good health and CMV-seronegative.

This clone was observed a handful of times. The chain is built from TRBV28 and TRBJ2-7; maybe TRBD2 (6 bases). This CDR3 has 14 amino acids. V lost 6 bases and J 2 bases, leaving 14 bases between the germline ends. Germline lookup yields CDR1 MDHEN and CDR2 SYDVKM. The CDR3 loop reads CASSRGGTAYEQYF. The CDR3 DNA sequence: TGTGCCAGCAGCCGGGGCGGGACCGCCTACGAGCAGTACTTC.

As regards this clone: The sample has other DNA sequences that encode this CDR3 too. The chain is built from TRBV5-1 and TRBJ1-5; D may be TRBD1 (6 bases). V was trimmed by 2 bases and J by 0 bases, leaving 9 bases between them. Germline CDR1 SGHRS, CDR2 YFSETQ. This CDR3 region has 15 residues. The CDR3 nucleotides are TGCGCCAGCAGCTTACAGGGTTATAGCAATCAGCCCCAGCATTTT. Amino acids: CASSLQGYSNQPQHF.

The genes are TRBV10-3 and TRBJ1-1; 8 bases fit TRBD1. The CDR3 consists of 14 residues. Per the germline V gene, CDR1 is ENHRY and CDR2 is SYGVKD. The V segment lost 6 bases and the J segment 0 bases; nucleotides outside the gene matches: 3. The CDR3 sequence is CAISRQGMNTEAFF. CDR3 coding DNA: TGTGCCATCAGCAGACAGGGGATGAACACTGAAGCTTTCTTT.

This chain joins TRBV5-1 and TRBJ2-5; 8 bases align to TRBD2. V lost 7 bases, J lost 3 bases, and 8 bases stayed unmatched. The CDR3 is 14 residues long. Germline V gives CDR1 SGHRS, CDR2 YFSETQ. CDR3 sequence (DNA): TGCGCCAGCCGCCAACGGGGGGGAGAAGAGACCCAGTACTTC. Amino acids: CASRQRGGEETQYF. The variable domain in full, with the rest retrieved from reference TRBV5-1 and TRBJ2-5, is KAGVTQTPRYLIKTRGQQVTLSCSPISGHRSVSWYQQTPGQGLQFLFEYFSETQRNKGNFPGRFSGRQFSNSRSEMNVSTLELGDSALYLCASRQRGGEETQYFGPGTRLLVL.

This chain uses TRBV6-1 with TRBJ2-7; D remains unclear. The V gene lost 6 bases and the J gene lost 0 bases, with 12 bases spanning the gap. There are 14 residues in the CDR3. CDR1 is MNHNS and CDR2 is SASEGT in the germline V gene. The CDR3 spells CASSNGWSSYEQYF. CDR3 bases: TGTGCCAGCAGCAACGGATGGAGCTCCTACGAGCAGTACTTC.

This clone was seen only a few times. An end of the junction differs from the germline gene, which may be a read error. The V call is TRBV15, the J call TRBJ2-5; 7 nucleotides align to TRBD1. Per the germline V gene, CDR1 is LNHNV and CDR2 is YYDKDF (reference sequence). The CDR3 is made up of 14 amino acids. In DNA form, the CDR3 reads TGTGCCACCAGCAGAGATAAAGGCCCCGGACAGGCCGACTTC. This sequence encodes CATSRDKGPGQADF.

V and J are TRBV10-3 and TRBJ1-3; D is possibly TRBD1 (6 bases). Germline CDR1 and CDR2: ENHRY and SYGVKD. V lost 6 bases to trimming and J lost 0 bases, with 12 bases between them. CDR3 length: 15 amino acids. For the CDR3, the DNA is TGTGCCATCAGGGACAGTACTCACTCTGGAAACACCATATATTTT. It encodes CAIRDSTHSGNTIYF.

This chain uses TRBV10-1 with TRBJ2-7; D is unclear. Germline CDR1 is WNHNN and CDR2 is SYGVQD (reference sequence). V gave up 3 bases and J gave up 5 bases, with 11 bases separating them. The CDR3 loop spans 13 amino acids. The CDR3 DNA reads as TGCGCCAGCAGTGACCCACCTGGAGACGAGCAGTACTTC. Amino acid sequence: CASSDPPGDEQYF.

V is TRBV10-3 and J is TRBJ2-7, with D possibly matching TRBD1 (6 bases). Trimming took 6 bases from V and 0 from J, leaving 12 bases between them. The CDR3 sequence is 14 residues long. CDR1 ENHRY and CDR2 SYGVKD come from the germline V gene. CDR3 DNA: TGTGCCATCAGCCGGACAGAGAGCTCCTACGAGCAGTACTTC. This encodes CAISRTESSYEQYF.

This clone appeared a single time. The chain combines TRBV30 with TRBJ1-5; D uncertain. Trimming shortened V by 1 base and J by 5 bases, and 12 bases separated the two germline ends. CDR1 GTSNPN and CDR2 SVGIG come from the germline V gene (reference sequence). This CDR3 is built from 14 residues. The CDR3 loop reads CAWSDWSEYQPQHF. CDR3 nucleotides: TGTGCCTGGAGTGACTGGTCCGAGTATCAGCCCCAGCATTTT.

V is TRBV5-1 and J is TRBJ2-2; 7 positions match TRBD1. Germline V gives CDR1 SGHRS, CDR2 YFSETQ. CDR3 length equals 14 residues. J was trimmed by 6 bases and V by 4 bases; bases with no gene match: 6. CDR3 DNA sequence: TGCGCCAGCAGCGGTGGGACAGAGGCCGGGGAGCTGTTTTTT. Translating it yields CASSGGTEAGELFF.

The V call is TRBV9, the J call TRBJ2-2; D perhaps matches TRBD1 (5 bases). Trimming shortened V by 2 bases and J by 3 bases, and 14 bases separated the two germline ends. Germline CDR1 is SGDLS and CDR2 is YYNGEE. The CDR3 spans 16 residues. The CDR3 protein is CASSVAPDTYTGELFF. For the CDR3, the DNA is TGTGCCAGCAGCGTGGCCCCGGACACATACACCGGGGAGCTGTTTTTT.

The gene calls are TRBV7-3 and TRBJ2-7, with TRBD2 matching over 14 bases. V trimming: 6 bases; J trimming: 6 bases; junction bases outside the gene matches: 4. The CDR3 covers 14 residues. Germline values: CDR1 SGHTA, CDR2 FQGTGA. The CDR3 nucleotides are TGTGCCAGCAGTTCCGGGACTAGCGGGAGCGAGCAGTACTTC. Translating it yields CASSSGTSGSEQYF.

This chain links TRBV7-9 with TRBJ2-7; TRBD2 might be the D (5 bases). The V end lost 4 bases, the J end lost 2 bases, and 15 bases lay between the germline ends. Germline lookup yields CDR1 SEHNR and CDR2 FQNEAQ (reference sequence). This CDR3 has 15 amino acids. Here the CDR3 reads CASSSQSGIPYEQYF. The CDR3 DNA reads TGTGCCAGCAGCTCGCAATCGGGGATCCCCTACGAGCAGTACTTC. Full variable domain (outside the CDR3, taken from reference TRBV7-9 and TRBJ2-7): DTGVSQNPRHKITKRGQNVTFRCDPISEHNRLYWYRQTLGQGPEFLTYFQNEAQLEKSRLLSDRFSAERPKGSFSTLEIQRTEQGDSAMYLCASSSQSGIPYEQYFGPGTRLTVT.

The chain uses TRBV28 and TRBJ2-4; 14 positions agree with TRBD2. The CDR3 spans 19 residues. CDR1 and CDR2 from the germline V gene are MDHEN and SYDVKM. Trimming at V came to 5 bases and at J to 0 bases, leaving 9 bases not matched to a gene. The CDR3 DNA reads TGTGCCAGCAGTCCTTGGACTAGCGGGGGGTTTGGAGCCAAAAACATTCAGTACTTC. It translates to CASSPWTSGGFGAKNIQYF.

J is TRBJ2-7 and V is TRBV28; 7 bases match TRBD1. The CDR3 spans 15 residues. The germline V gene encodes CDR1 MDHEN and CDR2 SYDVKM. With 4 bases clipped from V and 5 bases from J, the junction kept 11 bases outside the gene matches. For the CDR3, the DNA is TGTGCCAGCAGTTCCCCCGTGACAGGGCCCCACGAGCAGTACTTC. This encodes CASSSPVTGPHEQYF.

This clone has a single count. CDR3 loop: CASSLLFSGAGNTEAFF. The CDR3 region has the DNA TGTGCCAGCAGTTTATTGTTCAGTGGGGCAGGGAACACTGAAGCTTTCTTT. The chain carries TRBV27 and TRBJ1-1, with D perhaps matching TRBD1 (5 bases). With 1 base removed from V and 1 base from J, the gap between germline ends came to 16 bases. The germline V gene has CDR1 MNHEY and CDR2 SMNVEV (reference sequence). The CDR3 is 17 amino acids.

This clone has a handful of counts. This chain links TRBV29-1 with TRBJ2-3; 7 bases map to TRBD2. The CDR3 runs 15 residues. Germline V CDR1 and CDR2: SQVTM, ANQGSEA. V lost 4 bases to trimming and J lost 3 bases; unmatched junction nucleotides: 10. CDR3: CSVGIPHGGTDTQYF. The CDR3 DNA is TGCAGCGTTGGAATACCTCACGGGGGGACAGATACGCAGTATTTT.

This chain uses TRBV7-2 with TRBJ2-7; tentatively, D is TRBD2 (5 bases). This CDR3 spans 14 amino acids. The germline V gene has CDR1 SGHTA and CDR2 FQGNSA. V was cut by 1 base and J by 5 bases, with 12 bases left in between. The CDR3 protein is CASSLGPTRDEQYF. For the CDR3, the DNA is TGTGCCAGCAGCTTAGGGCCCACTAGGGACGAGCAGTACTTC.

V gene TRBV30 combines with J gene TRBJ1-1; 8 bases map to TRBD1. CDR3 size: 12 residues. Germline CDR1 and CDR2: GTSNPN and SVGIG (reference sequence). Trimming took 5 bases from V and 9 from J; bases not matched to a gene: 8. This CDR3 reads CAWGPRTGKAFF. In DNA, the CDR3 is TGTGCCTGGGGGCCCCGGACAGGGAAAGCTTTCTTT.

The rearrangement links TRBV4-1 to TRBJ1-2, with TRBD1 matching 10 bases. The CDR3 has 18 amino acids. CDR1 and CDR2 from the germline V gene are MGHRA and YSYEKL. The junction had 13 bases not matched to a gene; V was cut back by 2 bases and J by 4 bases. DNA of the CDR3: TGCGCCAGCAGCCAAACGGGGACAGGGGCCCTGACAGGCTATGGCTACACCTTC. It codes for CASSQTGTGALTGYGYTF.

The V gene is TRBV11-2, the J gene TRBJ2-7; 11 bases are a match to TRBD2. Germline V gives CDR1 SGHAT, CDR2 FQNNGV. The CDR3 has 18 amino acids. V was clipped by 1 base and J by 2 bases; unmatched bases: 10. CDR3 sequence: CASSLGVGRSGRAYEQYF. As DNA, the CDR3 is TGTGCCAGCAGCTTAGGAGTCGGTCGTAGCGGGAGGGCCTACGAGCAGTACTTC.

This chain links TRBV5-1 with TRBJ2-1; D gene uncertain. CDR3 length: 14 residues. V lost 0 bases and J 6 bases, leaving 10 bases between the germline ends. The germline V gene has CDR1 SGHRS and CDR2 YFSETQ. The CDR3 sequence: CASSLVVAANEQFF. CDR3 DNA sequence: TGCGCCAGCAGCTTGGTAGTAGCTGCCAATGAGCAGTTCTTC.